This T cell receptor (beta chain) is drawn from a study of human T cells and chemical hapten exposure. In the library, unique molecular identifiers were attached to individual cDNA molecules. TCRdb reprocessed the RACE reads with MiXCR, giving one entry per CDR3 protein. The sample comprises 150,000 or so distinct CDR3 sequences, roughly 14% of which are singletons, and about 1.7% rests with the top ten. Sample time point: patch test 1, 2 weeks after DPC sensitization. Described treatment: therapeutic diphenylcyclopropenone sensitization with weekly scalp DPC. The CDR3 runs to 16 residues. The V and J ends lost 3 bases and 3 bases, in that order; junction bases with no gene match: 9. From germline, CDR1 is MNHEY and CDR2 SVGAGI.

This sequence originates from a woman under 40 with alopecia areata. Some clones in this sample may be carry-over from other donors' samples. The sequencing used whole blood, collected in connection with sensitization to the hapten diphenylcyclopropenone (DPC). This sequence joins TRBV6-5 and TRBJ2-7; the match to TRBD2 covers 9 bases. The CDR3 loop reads CASSYLAGSKHYEQYF. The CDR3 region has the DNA TGTGCCAGCAGTTATCTAGCGGGATCGAAACACTACGAGCAGTACTTC.